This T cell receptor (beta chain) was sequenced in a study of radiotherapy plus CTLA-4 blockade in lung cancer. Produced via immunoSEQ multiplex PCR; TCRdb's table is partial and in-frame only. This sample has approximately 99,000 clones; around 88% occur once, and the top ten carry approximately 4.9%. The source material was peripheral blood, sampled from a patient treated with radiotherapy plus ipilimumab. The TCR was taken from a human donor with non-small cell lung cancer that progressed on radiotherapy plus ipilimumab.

The CDR3 loop is CASSRYGTGTNEQFF. In nucleotides, the CDR3 is TGTGCCAGCTCTCGTTACGGAACCGGGACTAATGAGCAGTTCTTC. The V call is TRBV6-1, the J call TRBJ2-1, with D possibly being TRBD2 (6 bases). The CDR3 contains 15 residues. Trimming took off 8 bases at V and 7 bases at J, with 21 bases between the two ends. Germline V CDR1 and CDR2: MNHNS, SASEGT.